This is a list of T cell receptor beta chains from one sample in a study of blood T cell repertoires in COVID-19. Some clones are missing from TCRdb's copy, which holds only in-frame ones; the method was immunoSEQ multiplex PCR. This sample yields around 230,000 clones, of which around 83% are seen a single time; approximately 10% belongs to the top ten. What was sequenced was peripheral blood. Receptors were obtained from an elderly woman with acute or convalescent COVID-19. Both conserved end residues are trimmed from each CDR3.

v_call	j_call	cdr3_length	cdr3_aa
TRBV7-8	TRBJ1-2	12	ASSLDVEIYGYT
TRBV6-5	TRBJ2-1	11	ASRNRGTNEQF
TRBV7-9	TRBJ1-3	13	ASSVTGMTGNTIY
TRBV4-2	TRBJ1-6	13	ASSQEVRGGSPLH
TRBV30	TRBJ1-6	13	AWSVSGASGSPLH
TRBV3-1/TRBV3-2	TRBJ2-1	13	ASSLTRDSYNEQF
TRBV24-1	TRBJ2-3	11	ATQEESLDTQY
TRBV5-6	TRBJ2-7	14	ASSGPRGSSSYEQY
TRBV7-2	TRBJ2-7	13	ASSLGGTRNYEQY
TRBV14	TRBJ2-1	12	ASSQDNSRNEQF
TRBV3-1/TRBV3-2	TRBJ1-5	14	ASSQGQGAQGQPQH
TRBV4-1	TRBJ1-1	12	ASSRAGEGTEAF
TRBV2	TRBJ1-5	13	ASSPNRGSNQPQH
TRBV27	TRBJ2-7	14	ASSLSFPGQGAKQY
TRBV6-5	TRBJ2-2	13	ASRRGRGRTGELF
TRBV28	TRBJ1-6	10	ASFEPNSPLH
TRBV6-5	TRBJ1-5	11	ASTPNSNQPQH
TRBV2	TRBJ2-4	11	ASSGGTLNIQY
TRBV5-6	TRBJ1-2	13	ASSLWQATNYGYT
TRBV19	TRBJ1-3	16	ASSTGQADFLSGNTIY
TRBV2	TRBJ1-4	13	ASSARTGGSEKLF
TRBV4-1	TRBJ1-5	15	ASSPQQGAAGNQPQH
TRBV5-1	TRBJ2-5	12	ASSLRGGDKTQY
TRBV3-1/TRBV3-2	TRBJ1-2	15	ASSPPGLNGIWDGYT
TRBV30	TRBJ1-5	11	AWSVQDNQPQH
TRBV7-2	TRBJ2-1	14	ASSFVQRGGNNEQF
TRBV6-5	TRBJ2-2	12	ASRNRGGTGELF
TRBV6-5	TRBJ1-5	13	ASSYSGRGNQPQH
TRBV5-6	TRBJ1-1	13	ASSLGLRVGTEAF
TRBV6-5	TRBJ1-2	12	ASSPGQGRGGYT
TRBV5-1	TRBJ2-7	11	ASSRGAGDEQY
TRBV19	TRBJ1-4	12	ASSSRQGSEKLF
TRBV19	TRBJ2-3	9	ASSIADTQY
TRBV5-1	TRBJ2-3	12	ASSAQVSTDTQY
TRBV7-9	TRBJ1-1	13	ASSLRSGGFTEAF
TRBV18	TRBJ1-4	12	ASSPTATNEKLF
TRBV6-5	TRBJ1-5	12	ASSYSTSGQPQH
TRBV6-6	TRBJ2-2	12	ASSPGTGTGELF
TRBV2	TRBJ1-1	12	ASNSRSRGAEAF
TRBV28	TRBJ1-4	14	ASSLNPGTGGEKLF
TRBV2	TRBJ1-4	16	ASSGLQGLKPANEKLF
TRBV3-1/TRBV3-2	TRBJ1-2	14	ASSQDGGQAYYGYT
TRBV2	TRBJ1-5	11	ASSRGVGQPQH